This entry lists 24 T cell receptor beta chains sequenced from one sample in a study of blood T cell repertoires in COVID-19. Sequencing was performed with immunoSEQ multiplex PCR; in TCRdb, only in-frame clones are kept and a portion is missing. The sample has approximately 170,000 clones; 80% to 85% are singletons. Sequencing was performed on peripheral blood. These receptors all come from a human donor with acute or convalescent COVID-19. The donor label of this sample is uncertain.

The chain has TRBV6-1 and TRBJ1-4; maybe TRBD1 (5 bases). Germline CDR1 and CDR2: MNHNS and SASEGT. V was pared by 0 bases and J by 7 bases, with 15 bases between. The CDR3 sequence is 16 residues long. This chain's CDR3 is CASSEAAGNLGEKLFF. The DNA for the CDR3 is TGTGCCAGCAGTGAAGCCGCAGGGAATCTAGGTGAAAAACTGTTTTTT.

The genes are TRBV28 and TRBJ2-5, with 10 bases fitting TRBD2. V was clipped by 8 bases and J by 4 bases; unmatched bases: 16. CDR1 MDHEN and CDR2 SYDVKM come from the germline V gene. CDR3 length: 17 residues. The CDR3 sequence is CASLGFRGLASGETQYF. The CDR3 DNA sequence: TGTGCCAGCCTAGGATTCCGGGGACTAGCGTCAGGAGAGACCCAGTACTTC.

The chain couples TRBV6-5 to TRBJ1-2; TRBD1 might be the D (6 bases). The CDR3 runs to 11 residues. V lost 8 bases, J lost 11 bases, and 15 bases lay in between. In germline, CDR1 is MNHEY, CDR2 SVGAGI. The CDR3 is CASQIGQIYTF. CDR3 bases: TGTGCCAGCCAGATAGGACAGATTTACACCTTC.

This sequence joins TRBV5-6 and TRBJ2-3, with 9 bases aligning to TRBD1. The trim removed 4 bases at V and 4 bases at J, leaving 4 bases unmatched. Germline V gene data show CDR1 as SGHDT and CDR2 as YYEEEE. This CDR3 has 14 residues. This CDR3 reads CASSPRQGADTQYF. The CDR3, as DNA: TGTGCCAGCAGCCCTCGACAGGGGGCAGATACGCAGTATTTT. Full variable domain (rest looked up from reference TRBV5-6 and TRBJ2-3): DAGVTQSPTHLIKTRGQQVTLRCSPKSGHDTVSWYQQALGQGPQFIFQYYEEEERQRGNFPDRFSGHQFPNYSSELNVNALLLGDSALYLCASSPRQGADTQYFGPGTRLTVL.

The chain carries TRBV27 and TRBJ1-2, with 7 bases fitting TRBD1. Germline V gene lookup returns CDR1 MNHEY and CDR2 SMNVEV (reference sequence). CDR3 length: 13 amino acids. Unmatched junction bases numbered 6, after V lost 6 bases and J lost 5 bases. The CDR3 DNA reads TGTGCCAGCAGAGACATACAGGGGTATGGCTACACCTTC. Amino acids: CASRDIQGYGYTF.

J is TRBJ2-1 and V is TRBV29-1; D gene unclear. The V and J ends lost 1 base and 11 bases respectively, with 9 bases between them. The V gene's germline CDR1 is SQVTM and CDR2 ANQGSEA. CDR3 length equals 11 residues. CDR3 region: CSVEGELKQFF. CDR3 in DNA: TGCAGCGTTGAAGGAGAGTTAAAGCAGTTCTTC.

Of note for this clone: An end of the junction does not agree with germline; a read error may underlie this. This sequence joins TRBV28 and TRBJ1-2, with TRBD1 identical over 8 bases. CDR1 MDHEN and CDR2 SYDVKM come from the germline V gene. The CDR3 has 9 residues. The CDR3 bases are TGTGCCAGCGGGGACAGGAAGATCTTC. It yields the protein CASGDRKIF.

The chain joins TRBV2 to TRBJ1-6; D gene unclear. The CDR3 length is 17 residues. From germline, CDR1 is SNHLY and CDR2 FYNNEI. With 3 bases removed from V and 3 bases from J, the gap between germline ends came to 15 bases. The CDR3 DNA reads TGTGCCAGCAGTGAGAGGGCAAACTTGCTCTATAATTCACCCCTCCACTTT. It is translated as CASSERANLLYNSPLHF.

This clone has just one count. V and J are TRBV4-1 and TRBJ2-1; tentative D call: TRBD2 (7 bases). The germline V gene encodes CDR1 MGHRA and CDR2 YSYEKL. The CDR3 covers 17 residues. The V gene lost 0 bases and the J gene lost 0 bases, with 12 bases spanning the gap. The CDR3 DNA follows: TGCGCCAGCAGCCAAGAGGGCCGGGGGGCCTCCTACAATGAGCAGTTCTTC. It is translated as CASSQEGRGASYNEQFF.

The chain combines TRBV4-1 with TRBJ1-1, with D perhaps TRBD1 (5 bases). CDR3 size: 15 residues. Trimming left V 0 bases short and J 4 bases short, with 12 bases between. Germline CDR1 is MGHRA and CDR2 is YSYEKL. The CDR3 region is CASSQDGGGFTEAFF. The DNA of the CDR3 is TGCGCCAGCAGCCAAGATGGGGGGGGTTTCACTGAAGCTTTCTTT.

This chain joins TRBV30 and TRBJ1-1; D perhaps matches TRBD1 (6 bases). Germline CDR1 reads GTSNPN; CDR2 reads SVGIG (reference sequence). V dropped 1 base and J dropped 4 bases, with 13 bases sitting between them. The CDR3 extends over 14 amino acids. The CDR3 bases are TGTGCCTGGAGTGCGATAACAGGGACCACTGAAGCTTTCTTT. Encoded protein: CAWSAITGTTEAFF.

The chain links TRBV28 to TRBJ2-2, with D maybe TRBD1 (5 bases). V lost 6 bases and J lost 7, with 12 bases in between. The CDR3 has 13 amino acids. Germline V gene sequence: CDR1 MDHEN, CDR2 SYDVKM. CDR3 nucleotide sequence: TGTGCCAGCAGACTTCAGGGTTACGGGGAGCTGTTTTTT. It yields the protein CASRLQGYGELFF.

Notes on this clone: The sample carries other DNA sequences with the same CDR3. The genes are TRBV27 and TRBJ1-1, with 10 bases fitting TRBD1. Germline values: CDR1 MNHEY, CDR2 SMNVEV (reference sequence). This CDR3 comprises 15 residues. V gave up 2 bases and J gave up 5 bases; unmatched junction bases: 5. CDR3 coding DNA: TGTGCCAGCAGTTTACGACAGGGGGCGGGGACTGAAGCTTTCTTT. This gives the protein CASSLRQGAGTEAFF.

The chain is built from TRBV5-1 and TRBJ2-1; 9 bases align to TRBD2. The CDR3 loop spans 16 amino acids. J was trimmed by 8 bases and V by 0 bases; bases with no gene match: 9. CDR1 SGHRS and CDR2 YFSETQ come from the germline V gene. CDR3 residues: CASSLADSGRGDEQFF. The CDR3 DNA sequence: TGCGCCAGCAGCTTGGCTGATAGCGGGAGAGGGGATGAGCAGTTCTTC.

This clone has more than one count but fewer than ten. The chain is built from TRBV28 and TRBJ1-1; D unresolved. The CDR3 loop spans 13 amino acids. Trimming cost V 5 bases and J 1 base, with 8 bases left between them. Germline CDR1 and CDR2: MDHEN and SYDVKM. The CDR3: CASSSAQNTEAFF. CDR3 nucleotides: TGTGCCAGCAGTAGCGCCCAGAACACTGAAGCTTTCTTT.

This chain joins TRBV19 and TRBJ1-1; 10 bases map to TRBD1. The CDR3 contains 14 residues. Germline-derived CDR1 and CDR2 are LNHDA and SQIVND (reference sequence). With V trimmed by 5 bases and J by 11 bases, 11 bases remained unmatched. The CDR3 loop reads CASSFTGDRGRAFF. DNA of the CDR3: TGTGCCAGTAGTTTTACGGGGGACAGGGGACGGGCTTTCTTT.

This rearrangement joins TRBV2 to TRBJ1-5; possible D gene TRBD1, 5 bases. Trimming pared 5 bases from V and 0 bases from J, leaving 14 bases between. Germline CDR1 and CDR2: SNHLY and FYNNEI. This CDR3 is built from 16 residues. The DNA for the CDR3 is TGTGCCAGCAGTCCGGACAAGCCATATAGCAATCAGCCCCAGCATTTT. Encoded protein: CASSPDKPYSNQPQHF.

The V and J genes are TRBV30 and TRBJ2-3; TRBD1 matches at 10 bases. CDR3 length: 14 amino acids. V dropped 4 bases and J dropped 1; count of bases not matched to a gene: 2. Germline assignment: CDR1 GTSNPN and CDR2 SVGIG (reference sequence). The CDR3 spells CAWTGTGGTDTQYF. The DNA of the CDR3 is TGTGCCTGGACTGGGACAGGGGGCACAGATACGCAGTATTTT.

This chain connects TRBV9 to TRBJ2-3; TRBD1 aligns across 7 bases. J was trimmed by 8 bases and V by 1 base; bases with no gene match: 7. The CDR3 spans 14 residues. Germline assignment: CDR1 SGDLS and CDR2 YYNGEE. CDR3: CASSVKGAGATQYF. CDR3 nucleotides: TGTGCCAGCAGCGTAAAGGGGGCAGGGGCTACGCAGTATTTT.

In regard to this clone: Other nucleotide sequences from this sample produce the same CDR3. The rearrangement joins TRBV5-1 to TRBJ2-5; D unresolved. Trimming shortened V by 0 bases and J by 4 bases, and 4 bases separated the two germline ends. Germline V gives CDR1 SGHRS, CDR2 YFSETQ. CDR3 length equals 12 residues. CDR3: CASSLAGETQYF. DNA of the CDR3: TGCGCCAGCAGCTTGGCCGGAGAGACCCAGTACTTC.

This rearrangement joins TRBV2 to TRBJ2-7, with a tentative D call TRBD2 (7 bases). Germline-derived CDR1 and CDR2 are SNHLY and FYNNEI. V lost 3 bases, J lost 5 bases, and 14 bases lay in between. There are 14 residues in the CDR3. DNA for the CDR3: TGTGCCAGCAGTGACGGGGGGCTGGGGAACGAGCAGTACTTC. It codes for CASSDGGLGNEQYF.

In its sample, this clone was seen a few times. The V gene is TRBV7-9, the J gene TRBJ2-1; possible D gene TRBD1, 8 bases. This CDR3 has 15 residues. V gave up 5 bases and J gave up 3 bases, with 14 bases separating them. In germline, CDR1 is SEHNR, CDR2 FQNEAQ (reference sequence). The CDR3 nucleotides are TGTGCCAGCAGCCCGGACAGGGAGGGCTACAATGAGCAGTTCTTC. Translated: CASSPDREGYNEQFF.

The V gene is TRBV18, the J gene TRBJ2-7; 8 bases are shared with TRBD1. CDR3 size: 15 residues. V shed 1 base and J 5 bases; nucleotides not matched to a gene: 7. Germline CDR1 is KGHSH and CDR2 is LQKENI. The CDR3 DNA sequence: TGTGCCAGCTCACCACTCACAGGGGGAGGCGACGAGCAGTACTTC. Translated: CASSPLTGGGDEQYF. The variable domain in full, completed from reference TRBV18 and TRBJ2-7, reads NAGVMQNPRHLVRRRGQEARLRCSPMKGHSHVYWYRQLPEEGLKFMVYLQKENIIDESGMPKERFSAEFPKEGPSILRIQQVVRGDSAAYFCASSPLTGGGDEQYFGPGTRLTVT.

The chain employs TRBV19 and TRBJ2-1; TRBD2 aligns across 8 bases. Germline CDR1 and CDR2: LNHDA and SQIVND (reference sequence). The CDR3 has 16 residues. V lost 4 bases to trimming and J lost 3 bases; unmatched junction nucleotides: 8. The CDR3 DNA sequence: TGTGCCAGTAGTACCTTTAAGGCGGGGGGCTACAATGAGCAGTTCTTC. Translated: CASSTFKAGGYNEQFF.